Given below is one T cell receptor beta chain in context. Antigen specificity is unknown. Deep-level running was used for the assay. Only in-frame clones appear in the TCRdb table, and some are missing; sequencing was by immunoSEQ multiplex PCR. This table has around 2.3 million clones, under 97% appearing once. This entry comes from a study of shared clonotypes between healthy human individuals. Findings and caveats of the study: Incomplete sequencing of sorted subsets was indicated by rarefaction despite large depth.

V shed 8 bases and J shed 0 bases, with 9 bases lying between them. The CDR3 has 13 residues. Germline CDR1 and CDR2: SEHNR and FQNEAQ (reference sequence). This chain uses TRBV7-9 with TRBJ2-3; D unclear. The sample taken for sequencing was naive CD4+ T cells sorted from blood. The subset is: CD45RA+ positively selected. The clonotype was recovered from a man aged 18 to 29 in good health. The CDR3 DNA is TGTGCCAGCCGGAATTATAGCACAGATACGCAGTATTTT. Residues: CASRNYSTDTQYF.